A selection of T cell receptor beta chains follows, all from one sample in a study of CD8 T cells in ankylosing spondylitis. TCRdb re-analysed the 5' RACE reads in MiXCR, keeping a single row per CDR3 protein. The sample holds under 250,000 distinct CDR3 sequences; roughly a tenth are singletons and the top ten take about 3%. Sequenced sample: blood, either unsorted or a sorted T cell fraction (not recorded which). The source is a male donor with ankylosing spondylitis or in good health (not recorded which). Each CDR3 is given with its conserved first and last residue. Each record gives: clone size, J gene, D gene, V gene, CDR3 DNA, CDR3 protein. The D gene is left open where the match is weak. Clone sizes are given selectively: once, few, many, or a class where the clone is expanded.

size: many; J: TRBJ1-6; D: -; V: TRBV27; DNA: TGTGCCAGTCGCGAGTCCTCCTATAATTCACCCCTCCACTTT; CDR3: CASRESSYNSPLHF
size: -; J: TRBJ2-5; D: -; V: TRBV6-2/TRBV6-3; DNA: TGTGCCAGCAGTTACAGGGCGGGGGAGACCCAGTACTTC; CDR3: CASSYRAGETQYF
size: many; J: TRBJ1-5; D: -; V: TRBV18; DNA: TGTGCCAGCTCACCAGAGAGTAATAATCAGCCCCAGCATTTT; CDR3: CASSPESNNQPQHF
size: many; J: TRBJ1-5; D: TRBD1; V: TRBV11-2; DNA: TGTGCCAGCAGCTTAGGACAGGGAGGATTTCAGCCCCAGCATTTT; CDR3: CASSLGQGGFQPQHF
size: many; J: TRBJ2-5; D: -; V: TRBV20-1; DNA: TGCAGTGCCAGCGCAAACCAAGAGACCCAGTACTTC; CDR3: CSASANQETQYF
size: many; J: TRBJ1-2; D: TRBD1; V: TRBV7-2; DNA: TGTGCCAGCACCCCGCGGACAGGTTATGGCTACACCTTC; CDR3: CASTPRTGYGYTF
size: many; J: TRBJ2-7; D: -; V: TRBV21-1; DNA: TGTGCCAGCAGCTCACCCCCCCCAGGGACAGGGGTCTACGAGCAGTACTTC; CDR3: CASSSPPPGTGVYEQYF
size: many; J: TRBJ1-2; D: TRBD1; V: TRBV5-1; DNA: TGTGCCAGCAGCTTAGCAGGGGGTGGCTACACCTTC; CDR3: CASSLAGGGYTF
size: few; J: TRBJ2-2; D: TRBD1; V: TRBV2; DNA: TGTGCCAGCAGTTCCAGACAGGGCGGGGAGCTGTTTTTT; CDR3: CASSSRQGGELFF
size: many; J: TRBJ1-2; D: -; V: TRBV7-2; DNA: TGTGCCAGCAGCTTCCGGGCTAACTATGGCTACACCTTC; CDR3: CASSFRANYGYTF
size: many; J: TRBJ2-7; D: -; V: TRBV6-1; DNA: TGTGCCAGCAGAGCTTCAGGGTCCTTCGACGAGCAGTACTTC; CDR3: CASRASGSFDEQYF
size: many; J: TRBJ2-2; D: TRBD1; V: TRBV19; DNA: TGTGCCAGCACCGGGACAGGGGAACCGATGAACACCGGGGAGCTGTTTTTT; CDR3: CASTGTGEPMNTGELFF
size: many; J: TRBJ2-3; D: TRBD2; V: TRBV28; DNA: TGTGCCAGCAGTTTATTGTTAGCGGGGGGGACAGATACGCAGTATTTT; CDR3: CASSLLLAGGTDTQYF
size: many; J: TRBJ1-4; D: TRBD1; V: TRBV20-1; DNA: TGCAGTGTTAACAGGGGCCCAACTAATGAAAAACTGTTTTTT; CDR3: CSVNRGPTNEKLFF
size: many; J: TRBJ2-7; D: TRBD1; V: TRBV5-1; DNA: TGCGCCAGCAGCCCGGACAGGGCGAACTACGAGCAGTACTTC; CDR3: CASSPDRANYEQYF
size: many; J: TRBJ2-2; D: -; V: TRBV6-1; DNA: TGTGCCAGCAGTGAGATGGGAACCGGGGAGCTGTTTTTT; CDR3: CASSEMGTGELFF
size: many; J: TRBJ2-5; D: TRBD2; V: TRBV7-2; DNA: TGTGCCAGCAGCGGAGGACTAGGAGTCGGGGAGACCCAGTACTTC; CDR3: CASSGGLGVGETQYF
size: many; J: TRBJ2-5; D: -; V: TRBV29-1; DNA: TGCAGCGTTGGCCGGGACCCAATATGGGTAGAGTACTTC; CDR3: CSVGRDPIWVEYF
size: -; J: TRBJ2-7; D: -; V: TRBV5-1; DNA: TGCGCCAGCAGCTTGGCCGGGGAGATCACTCTCGAGCAGTACTTC; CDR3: CASSLAGEITLEQYF
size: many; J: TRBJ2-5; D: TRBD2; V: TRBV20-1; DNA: TGCAGTGCTAGCCCAACTAGCGGGAAAGAGACCCAGTACTTC; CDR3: CSASPTSGKETQYF
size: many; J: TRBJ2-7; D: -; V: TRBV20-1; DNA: TGCAGTGCTAGAGTGCGGGATTACGAGCAGTACTTC; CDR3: CSARVRDYEQYF
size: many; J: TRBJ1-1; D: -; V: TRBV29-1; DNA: TGCAGCGTTGTAGCATTCCTTGGGACTGAAGCTTTCTTT; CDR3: CSVVAFLGTEAFF
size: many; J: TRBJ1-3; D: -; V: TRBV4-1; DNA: TGCGCCAGCAGCCGAGACAGTGGAAACACCATATATTTT; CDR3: CASSRDSGNTIYF
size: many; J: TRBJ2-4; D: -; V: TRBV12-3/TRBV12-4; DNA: TGTGCCAGCAGTATCACGGAAAACATTCAGTACTTC; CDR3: CASSITENIQYF
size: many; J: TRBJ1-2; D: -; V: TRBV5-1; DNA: TGCGCCAGCAGCTTGGAATCAGGGACGATATACTATGGCTACACCTTC; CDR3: CASSLESGTIYYGYTF
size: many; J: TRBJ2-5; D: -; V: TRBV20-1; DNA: TGCAGTGCTACAGGGAGGGAGACCCAGTACTTC; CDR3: CSATGRETQYF
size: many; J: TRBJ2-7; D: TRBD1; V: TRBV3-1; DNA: TGTGCCAGCAGCCAAGGCGGGACAGGGAGGTCGATCGATACGAAAGCGGGGCAGTACTTC; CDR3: CASSQGGTGRSIDTKAGQYF
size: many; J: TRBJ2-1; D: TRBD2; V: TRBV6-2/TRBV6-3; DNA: TGTGCCAGCAGCCCCCGGAAGGGACTAGCGGCCAACAATGAGCAGTTCTTC; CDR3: CASSPRKGLAANNEQFF
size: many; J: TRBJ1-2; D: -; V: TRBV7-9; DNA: TGTGCCAGCAGCTTATCGGGGGACGGTTTGACCTTC; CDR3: CASSLSGDGLTF
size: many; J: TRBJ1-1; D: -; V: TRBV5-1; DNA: TGCGCCAGCAGCTCGGACGTAGGGACTGAAGCTTTCTTT; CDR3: CASSSDVGTEAFF
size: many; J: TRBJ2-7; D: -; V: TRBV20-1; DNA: TGCAGTGCTGCCAAGAGCAGCTCCTACGAGCAGTACTTC; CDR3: CSAAKSSSYEQYF
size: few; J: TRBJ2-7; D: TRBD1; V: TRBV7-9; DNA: TGTGCCAGCAGCCCATTTGAGGGGGCGTCCTACGAGCAGTACTTC; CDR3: CASSPFEGASYEQYF
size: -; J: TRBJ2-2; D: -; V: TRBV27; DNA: TGTGCCAGCCTTCTACAGGGGAACACCGGGGAGCTGTTTTTT; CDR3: CASLLQGNTGELFF
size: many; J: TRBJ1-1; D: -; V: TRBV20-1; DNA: TGCAGTGCTAGAGGAGGGTCCAGAAGGGCTGAAGCTTTCTTT; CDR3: CSARGGSRRAEAFF
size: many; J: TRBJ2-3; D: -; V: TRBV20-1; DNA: TGCAGTGCCCCATCCCCTAGCGAGGTTGGCACAGATACGCAGTATTTT; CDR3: CSAPSPSEVGTDTQYF
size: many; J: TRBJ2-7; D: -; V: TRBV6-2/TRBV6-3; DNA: TGTGCCAGCAGTTACGACACCGGGACTGGATCACGCGAGCAGTACTTC; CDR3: CASSYDTGTGSREQYF
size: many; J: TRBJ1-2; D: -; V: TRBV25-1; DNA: TGTGCCAGCAGTGAATTGTTACAGGTGGCGGGCTACACCTTC; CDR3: CASSELLQVAGYTF
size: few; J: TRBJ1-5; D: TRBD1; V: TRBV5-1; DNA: TGCGCCAGCAGCTGGGGGACAGGGGGGCCCAATCAGCCCCAGCATTTT; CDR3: CASSWGTGGPNQPQHF
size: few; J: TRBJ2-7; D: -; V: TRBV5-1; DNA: TGCGCCAGCAGCCCGGGCCCTTCGCAGAACGAGCAGTACTTC; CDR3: CASSPGPSQNEQYF
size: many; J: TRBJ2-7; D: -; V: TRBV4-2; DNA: TGTGCCAGCAGCCTTCTTGCGGGGGCCACCTCCTACGAGCAGTACTTC; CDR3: CASSLLAGATSYEQYF
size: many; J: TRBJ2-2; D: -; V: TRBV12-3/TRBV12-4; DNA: TGTGCCAGCATTAGACAGCGTAACACCGGGGAGCTGTTTTTT; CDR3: CASIRQRNTGELFF
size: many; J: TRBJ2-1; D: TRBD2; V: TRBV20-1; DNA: TGCAGTGCCGAGACTAGCGGGGGGGCGAATGAGCAGTTCTTC; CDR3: CSAETSGGANEQFF
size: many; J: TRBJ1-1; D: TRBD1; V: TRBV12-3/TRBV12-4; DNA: TGTGCCAGCAGTTTCTGGGGACAGGGGACCACTGAAGCTTTCTTT; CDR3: CASSFWGQGTTEAFF
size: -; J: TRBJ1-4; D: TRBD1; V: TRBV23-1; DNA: TGCGCCAGCGGTCAATCCCCAGGACAGGGAATAAAAGAAAAACTGTTTTTT; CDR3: CASGQSPGQGIKEKLFF
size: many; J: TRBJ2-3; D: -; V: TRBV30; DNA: TGTGCCTGGAACCGGATAGGGAGGACAGATACGCAGTATTTT; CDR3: CAWNRIGRTDTQYF
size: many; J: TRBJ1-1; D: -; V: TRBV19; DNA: TGTGCCAGCGCCGGGGGCAGGGACATCACTGAAGCTTTCTTT; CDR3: CASAGGRDITEAFF
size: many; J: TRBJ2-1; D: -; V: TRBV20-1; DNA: TGCAGTGCTGGCTGGGGGGAGCAGTTCTTC; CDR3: CSAGWGEQFF
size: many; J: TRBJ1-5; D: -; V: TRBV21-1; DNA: TGTGCCAGGATTGAGACAGGGAGAAGCAATCAGCCCCAGCATTTT; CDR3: CARIETGRSNQPQHF